The next 30 T cell receptor beta chains were all read from a single sample in a study of cytomegalovirus exposure and HLA in healthy donors. The primer mix had 60 Vbeta and 13 Jbeta primers. The data were produced by immunoSEQ multiplex PCR, yet TCRdb's version contains in-frame clones alone and is incomplete. The sample carries some 130,000 clones, approximately 61% recorded once. Sequencing was carried out using PBMCs. The receptors shown here come from a human donor in good health.

This chain joins TRBV4-1 and TRBJ2-7; 11 bases fit TRBD2. Germline trimming cut 0 bases from V and 3 bases from J; bases unmatched to any gene: 16. The CDR3 has 20 amino acids. Germline V gives CDR1 MGHRA, CDR2 YSYEKL. CDR3 in amino acids: CASSQEGGGGSSGRFYEQYF. CDR3 bases: TGCGCCAGCAGCCAAGAAGGTGGGGGGGGGTCTAGCGGGAGGTTCTACGAGCAGTACTTC.

V usage is TRBV7-8 and J usage is TRBJ1-1, with D possibly matching TRBD1 (6 bases). This CDR3 has 15 amino acids. Trimming took 5 bases from V and 5 from J, leaving 18 bases between them. From germline, CDR1 is SGHVS and CDR2 FQNEAQ. The CDR3 sequence is CASSAEQGIGTEAFF. Written as DNA, the CDR3 is TGTGCCAGCAGCGCAGAACAGGGAATTGGGACTGAAGCTTTCTTT.

This clone was found a few times. CDR3 DNA: TGCGCCAGCAGCCGAGCGGGGGACGGCACTGAAGCTTTCTTT. Amino acids: CASSRAGDGTEAFF. The chain employs TRBV4-1 and TRBJ1-1, with a possible D match to TRBD1 (5 bases). CDR3 length: 14 residues. Per the germline V gene, CDR1 is MGHRA and CDR2 is YSYEKL. V shed 4 bases and J shed 4 bases, with 13 bases lying between them.

The V gene is TRBV6-1, the J gene TRBJ1-5, with D perhaps TRBD1 (5 bases). The CDR3 sequence is 13 residues long. The germline gives CDR1 MNHNS, CDR2 SASEGT. V was trimmed by 3 bases and J by 7 bases, leaving 10 bases between them. The CDR3, as DNA: TGTGCCAGCAGTGACAGGGATTGGCAGCCCCAGCATTTT. Amino acids: CASSDRDWQPQHF.

This clone has just one count. The chain is built from TRBV9 and TRBJ2-7; 8 positions agree with TRBD2. Germline V gene sequence: CDR1 SGDLS, CDR2 YYNGEE. CDR3 length equals 15 residues. Losses at the gene ends were 0 bases for V and 1 base for J; bases not matched to a gene: 3. The CDR3 loop is CASSVGVAGSYEQYF. CDR3 sequence (DNA): TGTGCCAGCAGCGTAGGGGTAGCGGGATCCTACGAGCAGTACTTC.

This clone showed up just once. The gene calls are TRBV28 and TRBJ2-5; D might be TRBD2 (6 bases). The CDR3 is 14 amino acids. V shed 1 base and J shed 4 bases, with 10 bases lying between them. The germline CDR1 and CDR2 sequences are MDHEN and SYDVKM. The CDR3 region has the DNA TGTGCCAGCAGTTTATATGCTAGCGCAGAGACCCAGTACTTC. Translated, it gives CASSLYASAETQYF.

V gene TRBV7-9 combines with J gene TRBJ2-7, with a weak D call TRBD2 (6 bases). The CDR3 has 15 amino acids. Looked up from germline, CDR1 is SEHNR and CDR2 is FQNEAQ (reference sequence). V lost 4 bases and J 4 bases, leaving 17 bases between the germline ends. CDR3 nucleotides: TGTGCCAGCAGCTACCCCCTCGGGGGAATGTACGAGCAGTACTTC. Residues: CASSYPLGGMYEQYF.

This rearrangement joins TRBV15 to TRBJ1-3, with TRBD1 identical over 9 bases. Germline CDR1 reads LNHNV; CDR2 reads YYDKDF (reference sequence). CDR3 length equals 15 residues. J gave up 1 base and V 3 bases, and 1 base lay outside the gene matches. For the CDR3, the DNA is TGTGCCACCAGCAGGGACAGGGGATCTGGAAACACCATATATTTT. This encodes CATSRDRGSGNTIYF.

The J gene is TRBJ1-4, the V gene TRBV11-2; TRBD1 aligns across 7 bases. Germline assignment: CDR1 SGHAT and CDR2 FQNNGV. Germline trimming cut 5 bases from V and 5 bases from J; bases unmatched to any gene: 11. This CDR3 is 16 amino acids long. The CDR3 sequence: CASSIRGTADNEKLFF. The CDR3 DNA is TGTGCCAGCAGCATACGCGGGACAGCGGACAATGAAAAACTGTTTTTT. The complete variable domain, with remaining parts taken from reference TRBV11-2 and TRBJ1-4, reads EAGVAQSPRYKIIEKRQSVAFWCNPISGHATLYWYQQILGQGPKLLIQFQNNGVVDDSQLPKDRFSAERLKGVDSTLKIQPAKLEDSAVYLCASSIRGTADNEKLFFGSGTQLSVL.

CDR3 in DNA: TGTGCCAGCTCACGAACCCGGGACAGGCTTTCACAGCCCCAGCATTTT. Translation gives CASSRTRDRLSQPQHF. V gene TRBV18 combines with J gene TRBJ1-5; 8 bases fit TRBD1. The CDR3 is 16 residues long. The V and J ends lost 4 bases and 7 bases, in that order; junction bases with no gene match: 12. The V gene's germline CDR1 is KGHSH and CDR2 LQKENI.

In this sample, this clone turned up once. The chain recombines TRBV19 with TRBJ1-1, with TRBD1 identical over 8 bases. Germline V gene lookup returns CDR1 LNHDA and CDR2 SQIVND (reference sequence). The junction had 8 bases not matched to a gene; V was cut back by 5 bases and J by 0 bases. CDR3 length: 16 residues. The DNA of the CDR3 is TGTGCCAGTAGTTTCCCTGGGGACAGGATGAACACTGAAGCTTTCTTT. Amino acid sequence: CASSFPGDRMNTEAFF.

The V gene is TRBV7-2, the J gene TRBJ2-2, with 8 bases identical to TRBD1. Germline lookup yields CDR1 SGHTA and CDR2 FQGNSA. The V segment lost 4 bases and the J segment 5 bases; nucleotides outside the gene matches: 9. This CDR3 spans 16 amino acids. CDR3 amino acids: CASSSLGQGGTGELFF. The CDR3 DNA follows: TGTGCCAGCAGCTCCCTTGGACAGGGTGGAACCGGGGAGCTGTTTTTT.

This chain uses TRBV9 with TRBJ2-2; 7 bases are shared with TRBD1. The germline V gene encodes CDR1 SGDLS and CDR2 YYNGEE. Trimming took 4 bases from V and 4 from J; bases not matched to a gene: 4. The CDR3 covers 14 residues. Here the CDR3 reads CASSLGQSTGELFF. Written as DNA, the CDR3 is TGTGCCAGCAGCTTGGGACAGAGCACCGGGGAGCTGTTTTTT.

The chain carries TRBV11-3 and TRBJ2-7; 7 bases agree with TRBD2. V lost 8 bases to trimming and J lost 5 bases; unmatched junction nucleotides: 9. CDR1 SGHNT and CDR2 YENEEA come from the germline V gene. The CDR3 covers 13 residues. CDR3 amino acids: CASGGPLAHEQYF. CDR3 bases: TGTGCCAGCGGAGGCCCACTAGCGCACGAGCAGTACTTC.

The chain has TRBV5-1 and TRBJ2-5; 8 bases map to TRBD2. The CDR3 totals 13 residues. Looked up from germline, CDR1 is SGHRS and CDR2 is YFSETQ. With 4 bases clipped from V and 4 bases from J, the junction kept 3 bases outside the gene matches. CDR3 nucleotide sequence: TGCGCCAGCAGCGGAAGCGGGAGAGAGACCCAGTACTTC. This encodes CASSGSGRETQYF.

The chain recombines TRBV27 with TRBJ2-7; 11 bases fit TRBD1. Germline CDR1 reads MNHEY; CDR2 reads SMNVEV (reference sequence). The CDR3 extends over 14 amino acids. Trimming removed 2 bases from V and 5 bases from J; junction bases left unmatched: 2. CDR3 DNA: TGTGCCAGCAGTTTAGGGACAGGGGGACACGAGCAGTACTTC. The encoded protein is CASSLGTGGHEQYF.

In its sample, this clone was seen once. The chain couples TRBV18 to TRBJ2-2, with 10 bases identical to TRBD2. The germline V gene encodes CDR1 KGHSH and CDR2 LQKENI. Germline trimming cut 6 bases from V and 0 bases from J; bases unmatched to any gene: 4. This CDR3 region has 16 residues. CDR3 DNA: TGTGCCAGCTCCCCCGGACTAGCGGCGAACACCGGGGAGCTGTTTTTT. Amino acid sequence: CASSPGLAANTGELFF.

The chain couples TRBV11-3 to TRBJ2-3; no definite D call. The CDR3 runs 14 residues. Between the trimmed V and J ends, which lost 1 base and 2 bases, there was a span of 7 bases. Germline V gene lookup returns CDR1 SGHNT and CDR2 YENEEA. DNA for the CDR3: TGTGCCAGCAGCTTAGTTCAGGCCACAGATACGCAGTATTTT. Translation: CASSLVQATDTQYF.

This clone occurred a few times. The chain joins TRBV29-1 to TRBJ2-3; TRBD1 might be the D (5 bases). Trimming took off 5 bases at V and 0 bases at J, with 12 bases between the two ends. CDR1 SQVTM and CDR2 ANQGSEA come from the germline V gene. The CDR3 has 14 residues. Written as DNA, the CDR3 is TGCAGCGTTACCGACAGAACTAGCACAGATACGCAGTATTTT. This encodes CSVTDRTSTDTQYF.

V gene TRBV12-5 combines with J gene TRBJ1-5; D is uncertain. This CDR3 spans 14 amino acids. Germline V CDR1 and CDR2: LGHNT, FRNRAP. Trimming stripped 1 base from V and 3 bases from J, with 7 bases between. The CDR3 DNA sequence: TGTGCTAGTGGTTTGGGCCAGGACAATCAGCCCCAGCATTTT. Its translation: CASGLGQDNQPQHF.

The rearrangement uses TRBV11-3 and TRBJ1-1, with 7 bases fitting TRBD1. The V and J ends lost 1 base and 4 bases, in that order; junction bases with no gene match: 9. Germline CDR1 and CDR2: SGHNT and YENEEA. This CDR3 has 16 residues. The CDR3 loop reads CASSLGGQGEATEAFF. The CDR3 DNA follows: TGTGCCAGCAGCTTAGGGGGTCAGGGGGAAGCCACTGAAGCTTTCTTT.

The chain links TRBV5-6 to TRBJ1-2; D perhaps matches TRBD1 (5 bases). This CDR3 has 13 residues. The germline gives CDR1 SGHDT, CDR2 YYEEEE. The V end lost 1 base, the J end lost 2 bases, and 6 bases lay between the germline ends. The CDR3 is CASSLRGNYGYTF. The DNA for the CDR3 is TGTGCCAGCAGCTTGCGGGGGAACTATGGCTACACCTTC. The full variable domain, in which reference TRBV5-6 and TRBJ1-2 provide the parts outside the CDR3, is DAGVTQSPTHLIKTRGQQVTLRCSPKSGHDTVSWYQQALGQGPQFIFQYYEEEERQRGNFPDRFSGHQFPNYSSELNVNALLLGDSALYLCASSLRGNYGYTFGSGTRLTVV.

This clone turned up a few times. The chain links TRBV5-1 to TRBJ2-7; TRBD2 aligns across 8 bases. After removal of 6 bases from V and 7 bases from J, the junction contained 18 bases not matched to a gene. The CDR3 has 16 amino acids. Germline lookup yields CDR1 SGHRS and CDR2 YFSETQ. CDR3: CASTLPRASGPLEQYF. Here the CDR3 DNA reads TGCGCCAGCACACTCCCTCGGGCTAGCGGGCCCCTGGAGCAGTACTTC.

The rearrangement joins TRBV15 to TRBJ2-7; 9 nucleotides line up with TRBD2. Trimming cost V 1 base and J 3 bases; bases outside gene matches: 4. Germline assignment: CDR1 LNHNV and CDR2 YYDKDF (reference sequence). This CDR3 contains 15 residues. CDR3 amino acids: CATSRGGLANYEQYF. The CDR3 nucleotides read TGTGCCACCAGCAGAGGGGGACTAGCTAACTACGAGCAGTACTTC.

The J gene is TRBJ2-7, the V gene TRBV2; 11 bases are shared with TRBD1. The germline gives CDR1 SNHLY, CDR2 FYNNEI. The junction had 2 bases not matched to a gene; V was cut back by 4 bases and J by 0 bases. This CDR3 region has 15 residues. Here the CDR3 DNA reads TGTGCCAGCAGTGTCGGGACAGGGGGCTCCTACGAGCAGTACTTC. This translates into CASSVGTGGSYEQYF.

Regarding this clone: This sample also contains other DNA sequences that code for the same CDR3. Here the CDR3 reads CASSPGTGSYNEQFF. CDR3 nucleotide sequence: TGTGCCAGCTCACCCGGGACAGGGTCCTACAATGAGCAGTTCTTC. The chain uses TRBV18 and TRBJ2-1; 9 bases match TRBD1. This CDR3 spans 15 amino acids. Looked up from germline, CDR1 is KGHSH and CDR2 is LQKENI. The J segment lost 1 base and the V segment lost 3 bases, leaving 1 base of the junction unmatched.

The J gene is TRBJ1-3, the V gene TRBV6-5, with TRBD1 matching 9 bases. The trim removed 7 bases at V and 3 bases at J, leaving 7 bases unmatched. CDR3 length equals 15 residues. The germline gives CDR1 MNHEY, CDR2 SVGAGI. CDR3 sequence: CASNPGQGSGNTIYF. The CDR3 nucleotides are TGTGCCAGCAATCCGGGACAGGGCAGTGGAAACACCATATATTTT.

CDR3 region: CASSQASGHNQPQHF. CDR3 nucleotide sequence: TGCGCCAGCAGCCAAGCGTCAGGCCACAATCAGCCCCAGCATTTT. The chain combines TRBV4-1 with TRBJ1-5, with D uncertain. Germline CDR1 and CDR2: MGHRA and YSYEKL. This CDR3 spans 15 amino acids. Trimming pared 1 base from V and 3 bases from J, leaving 10 bases between.

This clone was counted a few times. Here the CDR3 DNA reads TGTGCCAGCAGTCCCCCCCAGGGGCGGTGGACTGAAGCTTTCTTT. Translation gives CASSPPQGRWTEAFF. The chain is built from TRBV28 and TRBJ1-1, with D possibly TRBD1 on 6 matching bases. Trimming took off 5 bases at V and 5 bases at J, with 18 bases between the two ends. CDR1 MDHEN and CDR2 SYDVKM come from the germline V gene. This CDR3 comprises 15 residues.

CDR3 sequence: CASSPRSGNEQFF. CDR3 bases: TGTGCCAGCAGCCCCCGTAGCGGGAATGAGCAGTTCTTC. The chain is built from TRBV5-6 and TRBJ2-1, with TRBD2 identical over 7 bases. The CDR3 runs to 13 residues. Germline-derived CDR1 and CDR2 are SGHDT and YYEEEE. Unmatched junction bases numbered 5, after V lost 4 bases and J lost 7 bases.